Shown below are 21 T cell receptor beta chains from a single sample sequenced in a study of blood T cell repertoires in COVID-19. Only in-frame clones appear in the TCRdb table, and some are missing; sequencing was by immunoSEQ multiplex PCR. The table includes around 300,000 clones, approximately 90% detected once. Sequencing was performed on peripheral blood. These receptors were obtained from a woman between 40 and 50 years old with acute or convalescent COVID-19.

The rearrangement links TRBV12-3 or TRBV12-4 to TRBJ1-2, with D tentatively TRBD1 (5 bases). V lost 5 bases, J lost 5 bases, and 12 bases lay in between. The CDR3 is made up of 13 amino acids. The CDR3 DNA sequence: TGTGCCAGCAGTCTTCGGGGGAAGTATGGCTACACCTTC. Protein product: CASSLRGKYGYTF.

The rearrangement uses TRBV2 and TRBJ1-6; no clear D gene. Per the germline V gene, CDR1 is SNHLY and CDR2 is FYNNEI. V lost 8 bases and J lost 0, with 11 bases in between. CDR3 size: 15 residues. In DNA form, the CDR3 reads TGTGCCAGCCTCCTAGTCAGCTCCTATAATTCACCCCTCCACTTT. Protein: CASLLVSSYNSPLHF.

This chain links TRBV9 with TRBJ1-1; D gene ambiguous. Germline CDR1 is SGDLS and CDR2 is YYNGEE. This CDR3 spans 15 amino acids. Between the trimmed V and J ends, which lost 0 bases and 0 bases, there was a span of 9 bases. DNA for the CDR3: TGTGCCAGCAGCGTAGGGTTAACAATGAACACTGAAGCTTTCTTT. Its protein product is CASSVGLTMNTEAFF.

The chain has TRBV2 and TRBJ1-1; D unclear. The V and J ends lost 7 bases and 0 bases respectively, with 12 bases between them. Germline V gene lookup returns CDR1 SNHLY and CDR2 FYNNEI. This CDR3 spans 14 amino acids. CDR3 coding DNA: TGTGCCAGCACCCCGGCGACTGTGAACACTGAAGCTTTCTTT. Translated: CASTPATVNTEAFF.

The rearrangement uses TRBV4-1 and TRBJ1-6, with unresolved D. Trimming shortened V by 8 bases and J by 3 bases, and 17 bases separated the two germline ends. Germline V gives CDR1 MGHRA, CDR2 YSYEKL. The CDR3 runs to 16 residues. The CDR3 here is CASAGGPDYYNSPLHF. The CDR3 bases are TGCGCCAGCGCAGGAGGACCAGACTACTATAATTCACCCCTCCACTTT.

The chain couples TRBV7-8 to TRBJ2-7; D is undetermined. Trimming removed 3 bases at V and 4 bases at J, with 4 bases between. Germline CDR1 is SGHVS and CDR2 is FQNEAQ. This CDR3 is built from 11 residues. The CDR3 sequence: CASSLSYEQYV. The CDR3 DNA reads as TGTGCCAGCAGCTTGTCATACGAGCAGTACGTC.

The chain recombines TRBV27 with TRBJ1-5, with TRBD1 as a possible D gene (6 bases). Trimming took 6 bases from V and 4 from J, leaving 13 bases between them. The CDR3 runs to 14 residues. CDR1 and CDR2 from the germline V gene are MNHEY and SMNVEV (reference sequence). Here the CDR3 reads CASRETGVNQPQHF. In DNA, the CDR3 is TGTGCCAGCAGGGAGACAGGAGTAAATCAGCCCCAGCATTTT.

This clone was detected a few times. The chain has TRBV6-1 and TRBJ1-5, with unresolved D. The V gene lost 3 bases and the J gene lost 0 bases, with 12 bases spanning the gap. CDR3 size: 16 residues. Looked up from germline, CDR1 is MNHNS and CDR2 is SASEGT. CDR3 DNA sequence: TGTGCCAGCAGTGATGAGAATATTTATAGCAATCAGCCCCAGCATTTT. Its translation is CASSDENIYSNQPQHF.

This chain joins TRBV3-1 (or the pseudogene TRBV3-2) and TRBJ2-5, with TRBD1 matching 8 bases. Germline CDR1 is LGHDT and CDR2 is YNNKEL (reference sequence). CDR3 length: 19 residues. With 1 base clipped from V and 0 bases from J, the junction kept 13 bases outside the gene matches. The CDR3 spells CASSQVFGGQGRYQETQYF. CDR3 bases: TGTGCCAGCAGCCAAGTGTTCGGAGGACAGGGACGGTACCAAGAGACCCAGTACTTC.

This rearrangement joins TRBV4-1 to TRBJ1-1; 9 positions match TRBD1. Germline CDR1 is MGHRA and CDR2 is YSYEKL. V lost 4 bases, J lost 1 base, and 7 bases stayed unmatched. This CDR3 is built from 16 residues. The CDR3, as DNA: TGCGCCAGCAGCCCAGAAACAGGGGGCGGGAACACTGAAGCTTTCTTT. Encoded protein: CASSPETGGGNTEAFF.

For this clone: Within the sample, other DNA sequences also encode this same CDR3. The genes are TRBV12-3 or TRBV12-4 and TRBJ1-2; tentatively, D is TRBD1 (5 bases). CDR3 size: 13 residues. The ends were cut back, 1 base at V and 5 bases at J, with 8 bases in the middle. The CDR3 reads CASSLGGGYGYTF. The CDR3 bases are TGTGCCAGCAGTTTAGGCGGGGGGTATGGCTACACCTTC.

The chain recombines TRBV30 with TRBJ1-5; 9 positions agree with TRBD1. CDR1 is GTSNPN and CDR2 is SVGIG in the germline V gene (reference sequence). The CDR3 covers 15 residues. Losses at the gene ends were 0 bases for V and 4 bases for J; bases not matched to a gene: 4. The CDR3 DNA reads as TGTGCCTGGAGTGTACCCGGGACAGGGAATCAGCCCCAGCATTTT. Protein product: CAWSVPGTGNQPQHF.

This clone was seen repeatedly, ten times or more. The gene calls are TRBV6-1 and TRBJ1-1; tentative D call: TRBD1 (6 bases). The CDR3 has 14 amino acids. Germline V gene lookup returns CDR1 MNHNS and CDR2 SASEGT. With 2 bases removed from V and 3 bases from J, the gap between germline ends came to 10 bases. In DNA, the CDR3 is TGTGCCAGCAGTGAAAGGGCAGGGGACACTGAAGCTTTCTTT. It specifies CASSERAGDTEAFF.

The chain is built from TRBV7-2 and TRBJ1-1; TRBD1 might be the D (6 bases). V was cut by 1 base and J by 5 bases, with 8 bases left in between. The CDR3 has 13 residues. CDR1 is SGHTA and CDR2 is FQGNSA in the germline V gene. Written as DNA, the CDR3 is TGTGCCAGCAGCTTAGGAGGGGGAACTGAAGCTTTCTTT. Residues: CASSLGGGTEAFF.

The V and J genes are TRBV19 and TRBJ2-2; 8 positions match TRBD1. J gave up 3 bases and V 5 bases, and 8 bases lay outside the gene matches. The CDR3 is made up of 16 amino acids. Germline-derived CDR1 and CDR2 are LNHDA and SQIVND (reference sequence). The CDR3 DNA reads TGTGCCAGTAGTCCCGACAGGGGTTGGGACACCGGGGAGCTGTTTTTT. Translation gives CASSPDRGWDTGELFF.

The genes are TRBV12-3 or TRBV12-4 and TRBJ1-2; D is undetermined. The CDR3 has 11 amino acids. Trimming cost V 3 bases and J 6 bases, with 5 bases left between them. The DNA of the CDR3 is TGTGCCAGCAGTTTGGCGGATGGCTACACCTTC. It yields the protein CASSLADGYTF.

The chain joins TRBV21-1 to TRBJ2-7; TRBD1 is taken as the D call from the table, unchecked against the DNA. TRBV21-1 is designated a pseudogene. The CDR3 runs 14 residues. The CDR3 spells CASICVWGPYEQYV. CDR3 nucleotide sequence: TGTGCCAGCATTTGTGTCTGGGGGCCCTACGAGCAGTACGTC.

The chain joins TRBV27 to TRBJ2-2; tentative D call: TRBD2 (6 bases). The CDR3 has 14 residues. Trimming took off 2 bases at V and 8 bases at J, with 12 bases between the two ends. CDR1 is MNHEY, CDR2 SMNVEV, per germline (reference sequence). CDR3 coding DNA: TGTGCCAGCAGTTTACGGAGGGTTTTAGGGGAGCTGTTTTTT. This sequence encodes CASSLRRVLGELFF.

This clone was detected a few times. This chain connects TRBV13 to TRBJ1-2, with D uncertain. V gave up 6 bases and J gave up 5 bases, with 16 bases separating them. Germline V gene lookup returns CDR1 PRHDT and CDR2 FYEKMQ (reference sequence). The CDR3 totals 14 residues. For the CDR3, the DNA is TGTGCCAGCAGTACTTTAGAGGGCCTTTATGGCTACACCTTC. Protein product: CASSTLEGLYGYTF.

This clone came up once. The chain combines TRBV6-5 with TRBJ1-5; no reliable D call. CDR1 is MNHEY, CDR2 SVGAGI, per germline. Trimming shortened V by 8 bases and J by 3 bases, and 14 bases separated the two germline ends. The CDR3 sequence is 14 residues long. CDR3 coding DNA: TGTGCCAGCGAGGAGGGCAGGCTCAATCAGCCCCAGCATTTT. Its translation: CASEEGRLNQPQHF.

V usage is TRBV7-2 and J usage is TRBJ2-5, with D possibly being TRBD2 (6 bases). Germline V gene sequence: CDR1 SGHTA, CDR2 FQGNSA. The V end was cut by 6 bases, the J end by 4 bases, with 15 bases between. The CDR3 has 14 residues. The CDR3 here is CASSFGGTRETQYF. CDR3 nucleotides: TGTGCCAGCAGTTTTGGCGGGACGAGAGAGACCCAGTACTTC.